These T cell receptor beta chains were read from a single sample in a study of beta chain features in type 1 diabetes. Sequencing used immunoSEQ multiplex PCR; TCRdb keeps in-frame clones, though not all of them. The sample has around 600,000 clones, around 12% seen once. The sequencing input was naive CD4+ T cells from blood. These receptors were taken from a man aged 25 to 40 with type 1 diabetes. The CDR3 runs from the conserved cysteine through the conserved F or W. A D gene is named only where the DNA matches it firmly. The listing skips clone size in some rows; elsewhere it reads once, few, many or a size class.

clone size	J gene	V gene	D gene	CDR3 protein	CDR3 DNA
few	TRBJ2-1	TRBV6-6	-	CASVAGVLYEQFF	TGTGCCAGCGTGGCAGGAGTATTGTATGAGCAGTTCTTC
-	TRBJ2-7	TRBV28	-	CASSHRVLNEQYF	TGTGCCAGCAGCCACAGGGTTTTAAACGAGCAGTACTTC
-	TRBJ2-3	TRBV11-2	-	CASSLWTDTQYF	TGTGCCAGCAGCTTGTGGACAGATACGCAGTATTTT
few	TRBJ1-4	TRBV29-1	-	CSVGTSRGEKLFF	TGCAGCGTGGGGACATCTCGGGGTGAAAAACTGTTTTTT
-	TRBJ2-5	TRBV4-1	TRBD2	CASSQLSGTSGWYQETQYF	TGCGCCAGCAGCCAACTTTCCGGGACTAGCGGGTGGTACCAAGAGACCCAGTACTTC
-	TRBJ2-7	TRBV7-2	-	CASRRRPDSYEQYF	TGTGCCAGCAGGCGTCGACCGGACTCCTACGAGCAGTACTTC
few	TRBJ2-2	TRBV25-1	TRBD2	CASSEVAGGNTGELFF	TGTGCCAGCAGTGAGGTAGCGGGGGGGAACACCGGGGAGCTGTTTTTT
-	TRBJ1-2	TRBV5-6	-	CASSLDGYGYTF	TGTGCCAGCAGCTTGGACGGATATGGCTACACCTTC
-	TRBJ1-5	TRBV30	-	CAWSVRSNQPQHF	TGTGCCTGGAGTGTACGGAGTAATCAGCCCCAGCATTTT
-	TRBJ1-1	TRBV7-8	-	CASSSGEGTEAFF	TGTGCCAGCAGCTCAGGGGAGGGAACTGAAGCTTTCTTT
-	TRBJ2-5	TRBV7-9	-	CASSLVGEETQYF	TGTGCCAGCAGCTTAGTGGGGGAAGAGACCCAGTACTTC
-	TRBJ1-5	TRBV6-1	-	CASSELGGQPQHF	TGTGCCAGCAGTGAATTGGGGGGCCAGCCCCAGCATTTT
few	TRBJ1-4	TRBV20-1	-	CSASREKLFF	TGCAGTGCTAGTCGTGAAAAACTGTTTTTT
-	TRBJ1-5	TRBV28	-	CASRISPRGNQPQHF	TGTGCCAGCAGGATTTCTCCGCGGGGCAATCAGCCCCAGCATTTT
-	TRBJ1-4	TRBV5-1	TRBD1	CASSLEGTGFNNEKLFF	TGCGCCAGCAGCTTGGAGGGGACAGGGTTCAATAATGAAAAACTGTTTTTT
-	TRBJ2-7	TRBV9	-	CASSPHRGSVEQYF	TGTGCCAGCAGCCCCCATAGGGGGTCCGTGGAGCAGTACTTC
few	TRBJ2-1	TRBV18	TRBD1	CASSPSDRSSYNEQFF	TGTGCCAGCTCACCCTCGGACAGGAGCTCCTACAATGAGCAGTTCTTC
few	TRBJ2-1	TRBV25-1	-	CASNQSSYNEQFF	TGTGCCAGCAATCAGAGCTCCTACAATGAGCAGTTCTTC
-	TRBJ1-3	TRBV19	TRBD1	CASSGTGRINTIYF	TGTGCCAGTAGCGGGACAGGGAGGATAAACACCATATATTTT
-	TRBJ1-5	TRBV15	TRBD1	CATSRDADRGGNQPQHF	TGTGCCACCAGCAGAGATGCCGACAGGGGCGGAAATCAGCCCCAGCATTTT
-	TRBJ1-1	TRBV2	-	CASRRRGDTEAFF	TGTGCCAGCAGGAGAAGGGGAGACACTGAAGCTTTCTTT
-	TRBJ2-3	TRBV7-9	TRBD2	CASSLGLAGASTDTQYF	TGTGCCAGCAGCTTGGGACTAGCGGGGGCTAGCACAGATACGCAGTATTTT
-	TRBJ2-3	TRBV18	-	CASSQSSDWGTDTQYF	TGTGCCAGCTCACAATCTAGCGATTGGGGCACAGATACGCAGTATTTT
-	TRBJ1-2	TRBV6-5	-	CASSLSGQQADTF	TGTGCCAGCAGTTTGTCCGGGCAACAGGCCGACACCTTC
-	TRBJ2-2	TRBV9	-	CASSVTAYYTGELFF	TGTGCCAGCAGCGTGACTGCTTACTATACCGGGGAGCTGTTTTTT
few	TRBJ2-1	TRBV6-6	-	CASSPGGSFYNEQFF	TGTGCCAGCAGTCCGGGGGGCAGTTTCTACAATGAGCAGTTCTTC
-	TRBJ1-3	TRBV5-1	TRBD1	CASSDRVGSGNTIYF	TGCGCCAGCAGCGACAGGGTCGGCTCTGGAAACACCATATATTTT
-	TRBJ2-5	TRBV7-2	TRBD1	CASNWKTGGETQYF	TGTGCCAGCAACTGGAAAACAGGGGGGGAGACCCAGTACTTC
-	TRBJ1-1	TRBV19	-	CASSINQGRTEAFF	TGTGCCAGTAGTATTAATCAGGGTAGGACTGAAGCTTTCTTT
few	TRBJ2-7	TRBV7-2	-	CASSLTLGLSGHEQYF	TGTGCCAGCAGCCTAACTCTCGGGCTGTCAGGACACGAGCAGTACTTC
few	TRBJ2-1	TRBV18	-	CASSREDSSYNEQFF	TGTGCCAGCTCACGAGAGGACAGCTCCTACAATGAGCAGTTCTTC
few	TRBJ2-3	TRBV6-6	TRBD2	CASSSLASGSTDTQYF	TGTGCCAGCAGTTCCTTAGCTAGCGGTAGCACAGATACGCAGTATTTT
few	TRBJ1-2	TRBV19	-	CASSTPQGRGGYTF	TGTGCCAGTAGTACCCCTCAGGGCAGAGGAGGCTACACCTTC
-	TRBJ2-5	TRBV5-4	-	CASRKVLEETQYF	TGTGCCAGCAGGAAGGTTTTGGAAGAGACCCAGTACTTC
-	TRBJ1-1	TRBV6-5	TRBD1	CASSAGQGTTEAFF	TGTGCCAGCAGTGCCGGACAGGGTACCACTGAAGCTTTCTTT
-	TRBJ1-3	TRBV7-2	-	CASSLTALSGNTIYF	TGTGCCAGCAGCCTGACAGCCCTCTCTGGAAACACCATATATTTT
-	TRBJ2-1	TRBV7-7	TRBD2	CASSLEGGPYNEQFF	TGTGCCAGCAGCTTAGAGGGAGGGCCCTACAATGAGCAGTTCTTC
-	TRBJ2-7	TRBV28	TRBD1	CASSLPGQLSYEQYF	TGTGCCAGCAGTTTACCGGGACAGCTATCCTACGAGCAGTACTTC
-	TRBJ2-2	TRBV6-1	-	CASTENTGELFF	TGTGCCAGCACAGAAAACACCGGGGAGCTGTTTTTT
-	TRBJ2-5	TRBV7-2	-	CASSLTVVGHETQYF	TGTGCCAGCAGCTTAACAGTGGTTGGGCACGAGACCCAGTACTTC
few	TRBJ2-7	TRBV5-4	TRBD2	CASSHAGGLTYEQYF	TGTGCCAGCAGCCACGCGGGGGGCCTAACCTACGAGCAGTACTTC